This entry describes one T cell receptor (beta chain). Its antigen is currently unknown. Coculturing of the mixed lymphocyte reaction cells was performed at 37°C for over 5 days. The protocol was immunoSEQ multiplex PCR, while the TCRdb copy is restricted to in-frame clones and leaves out a portion. Of about 13,000 clones in the sample, approximately 37% were seen once. The junction had 4 bases not matched to a gene; V was cut back by 1 base and J by 1 base. The CDR3 extends over 16 amino acids. The germline V gene encodes CDR1 MGHRA and CDR2 YSYEKL. The sample belongs to a study of siplizumab effects on memory and regulatory T cells. Looking at the study overall: Mixed lymphocyte reactions ran in pairs, with siplizumab at 0.9 to 1 ug/mL or without drug. Study results and limitations: Naive T cells looked more diverse than memory cells, and they looked like major contributors to the alloresponse. Siplizumab significantly brought down the alloreactive sequences that trace back to unstimulated CD4+ memory cells.

The rearrangement uses TRBV4-1 and TRBJ2-1, with 7 bases identical to TRBD2. Material for sequencing was CFSE-low (dividing) CD8+ T cells sorted from an allogeneic mixed lymphocyte reaction. The source of this sequence is a human donor in good health; the cells came from an allogeneic mixed lymphocyte reaction. The CDR3 loop reads CASSQGWGGSYNEQFF. The CDR3 nucleotides read TGCGCCAGCAGCCAAGGATGGGGGGGGTCCTACAATGAGCAGTTCTTC.